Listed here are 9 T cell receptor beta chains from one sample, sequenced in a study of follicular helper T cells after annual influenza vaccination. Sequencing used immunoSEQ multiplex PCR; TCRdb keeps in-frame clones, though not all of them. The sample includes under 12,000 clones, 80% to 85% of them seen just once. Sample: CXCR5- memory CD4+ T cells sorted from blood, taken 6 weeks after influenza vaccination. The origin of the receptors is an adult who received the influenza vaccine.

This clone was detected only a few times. CDR3 in amino acids: CASSKRDREQYF. The CDR3 DNA sequence: TGTGCCAGTAGTAAAAGGGACAGGGAGCAGTACTTC. This chain connects TRBV19 to TRBJ2-7; TRBD1 aligns across 8 bases. Germline CDR1 is LNHDA and CDR2 is SQIVND (reference sequence). V was clipped by 4 bases and J by 7 bases; unmatched bases: 3. This CDR3 has 12 amino acids. Full variable domain (rest looked up from reference TRBV19 and TRBJ2-7): DGGITQSPKYLFRKEGQNVTLSCEQNLNHDAMYWYRQDPGQGLRLIYYSQIVNDFQKGDIAEGYSVSREKKESFPLTVTSAQKNPTAFYLCASSKRDREQYFGPGTRLTVT.

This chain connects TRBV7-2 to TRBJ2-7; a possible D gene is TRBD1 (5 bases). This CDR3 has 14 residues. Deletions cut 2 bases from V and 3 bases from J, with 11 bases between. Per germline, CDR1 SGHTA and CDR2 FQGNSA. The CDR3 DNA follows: TGTGCCAGCAGCTTAAACACAGGTATCTACGAGCAGTACTTC. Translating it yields CASSLNTGIYEQYF.

This chain's CDR3 is CASSYSIGYNEKLFF. In DNA form, the CDR3 reads TGTGCCAGCAGTTACTCGATTGGCTATAATGAAAAACTGTTTTTT. The gene calls are TRBV6-5 and TRBJ1-4; D is ambiguous. Germline V lookup: CDR1 MNHEY, CDR2 SVGAGI. Trimming pared 0 bases from V and 4 bases from J, leaving 9 bases between. CDR3 length: 15 amino acids.

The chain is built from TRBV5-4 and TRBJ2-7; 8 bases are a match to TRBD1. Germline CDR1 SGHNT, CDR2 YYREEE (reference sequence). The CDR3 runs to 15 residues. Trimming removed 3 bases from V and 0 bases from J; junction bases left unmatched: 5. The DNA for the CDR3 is TGTGCCAGCAGCTCCGGACAGGGAAGCTCCTACGAGCAGTACTTC. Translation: CASSSGQGSSYEQYF.

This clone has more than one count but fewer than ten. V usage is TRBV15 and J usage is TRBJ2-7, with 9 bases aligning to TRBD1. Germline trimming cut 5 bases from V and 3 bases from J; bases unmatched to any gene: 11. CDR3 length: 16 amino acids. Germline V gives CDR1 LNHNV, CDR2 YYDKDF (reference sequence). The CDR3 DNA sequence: TGTGCCACCAGCGTTACCGGGACAGGGACTATCTACGAGCAGTACTTC. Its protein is CATSVTGTGTIYEQYF.

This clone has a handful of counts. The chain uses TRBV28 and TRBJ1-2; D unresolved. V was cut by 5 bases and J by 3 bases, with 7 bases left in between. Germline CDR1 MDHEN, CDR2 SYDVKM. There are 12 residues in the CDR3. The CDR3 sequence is CASSGNYYGYTF. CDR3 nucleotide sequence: TGTGCCAGCAGTGGCAATTACTATGGCTACACCTTC.

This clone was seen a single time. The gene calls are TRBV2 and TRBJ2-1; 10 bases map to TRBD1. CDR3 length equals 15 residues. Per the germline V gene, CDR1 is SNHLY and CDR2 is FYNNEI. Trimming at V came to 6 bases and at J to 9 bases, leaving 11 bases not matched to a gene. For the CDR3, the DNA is TGTGCCAGCAGCCCCCGGAGACAGGGGGCCGTTGAGCAGTTCTTC. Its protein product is CASSPRRQGAVEQFF.

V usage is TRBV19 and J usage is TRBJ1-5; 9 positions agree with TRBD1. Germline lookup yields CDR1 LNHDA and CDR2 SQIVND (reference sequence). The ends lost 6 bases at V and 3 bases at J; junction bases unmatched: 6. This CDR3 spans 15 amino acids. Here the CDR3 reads CASRPGQGFNQPQHF. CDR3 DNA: TGTGCCAGTAGACCGGGACAGGGATTCAATCAGCCCCAGCATTTT.

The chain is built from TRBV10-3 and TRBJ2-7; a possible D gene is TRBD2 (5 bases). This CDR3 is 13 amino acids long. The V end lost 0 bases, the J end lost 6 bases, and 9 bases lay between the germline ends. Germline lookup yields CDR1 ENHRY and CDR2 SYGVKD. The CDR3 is CAISESGVPEQYF. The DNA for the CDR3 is TGTGCCATCAGTGAGTCCGGGGTTCCCGAGCAGTACTTC.